This T cell receptor (beta chain) came from a study of T cells in Graves' hyperthyroidism and ophthalmopathy. This clonotype was counted between two and nine times. The TCR beta CDR3 regions underwent amplification using RNA transcripts as the source. Researchers ran a first-round RT-PCR on the TCR CDR3 using the HTBI primer set. TCRdb reprocessed the multiplex PCR reads via MiXCR and lists one record per CDR3 protein. The table includes under 350,000 distinct CDR3 sequences, roughly 18% detected once. A lack of ophthalmopathy progression within 18 months defined stable Graves' hyperthyroidism. From germline, CDR1 is MNHNS and CDR2 SASEGT. There are 12 residues in the CDR3. V lost 5 bases, J lost 6 bases, and 7 bases lay in between.

The sequence derives from a woman in her forties or fifties with Graves' hyperthyroidism. This chain uses TRBV6-1 with TRBJ2-2, with D perhaps matching TRBD2 (6 bases). The material sequenced was blood. The CDR3 loop is CASSRLAGELFF. The DNA for the CDR3 is TGTGCCAGCAGTCGACTAGCCGGGGAGCTGTTTTTT.